The clone carrying this T cell receptor beta chain showed up just once. This sample is drawn from a study of Tregs in tolerant kidney transplant recipients. Clones were read by immunoSEQ multiplex PCR, and TCRdb kept only the in-frame ones, dropping some. The sample lists tens of thousands of clones, roughly 91% occurring once. Germline CDR1 reads SGHRS; CDR2 reads YFSETQ. The CDR3 covers 19 residues. With 0 bases removed from V and 0 bases from J, the gap between germline ends came to 20 bases. The chain combines TRBV5-1 with TRBJ2-3; D remains ambiguous. The TCR originated in a human donor who received a combined kidney and bone marrow transplant. The sample here was CD4+ T cells from blood, taken before the transplant. In DNA form, the CDR3 reads TGCGCCAGCAGCTTGGTTCCTCCAACTCTAGTCGCTAGCACAGATACGCAGTATTTT. Protein: CASSLVPPTLVASTDTQYF.